These T cell receptor beta chains were read from a single sample in a study of T cells in Graves' hyperthyroidism and ophthalmopathy. A single record per CDR3 protein comes from TCRdb applying MiXCR to the multiplex PCR reads. The sample lists 300,000 to 500,000 distinct CDR3 sequences; under 15% were seen once. The sample comprised blood. The source is a woman aged 25 to 45 with Graves' hyperthyroidism. Both conserved end residues are part of each CDR3. Fields, in order: CDR3 protein, CDR3 DNA, D gene, V gene, J gene, clone size. A D gene is named only where the DNA matches it firmly. The size of a clone is reported for some rows only, either as once, few or many, or as a class for expanded clones.

CDR3aa: CAISAATSGRLETQYF
CDR3nt: TGTGCCATCAGTGCAGCAACTAGCGGGAGGTTGGAGACCCAGTACTTC
d_gene: TRBD2
v_gene: TRBV10-3
j_gene: TRBJ2-5
abundance: few

CDR3aa: CASSLEQGSQPQHF
CDR3nt: TGCGCCAGCAGCTTGGAGCAGGGTAGCCAGCCCCAGCATTTT
d_gene: .
v_gene: TRBV5-1
j_gene: TRBJ1-5
abundance: many

CDR3aa: CSVDGQGAEETQYF
CDR3nt: TGCAGCGTTGACGGACAGGGGGCCGAAGAGACCCAGTACTTC
d_gene: TRBD1
v_gene: TRBV29-1
j_gene: TRBJ2-5
abundance: .

CDR3aa: CASSLLARVYTEAFF
CDR3nt: TGTGCCAGCAGTTTATTAGCTAGAGTTTACACTGAAGCTTTCTTT
d_gene: .
v_gene: TRBV28
j_gene: TRBJ1-1
abundance: .

CDR3aa: CSVELHISGYGYTF
CDR3nt: TGCAGCGTTGAATTACACATCTCGGGCTATGGCTACACCTTC
d_gene: .
v_gene: TRBV29-1
j_gene: TRBJ1-2
abundance: .

CDR3aa: CASSPNMEFEAFF
CDR3nt: TGTGCCAGCAGTCCCAACATGGAATTTGAAGCTTTCTTT
d_gene: .
v_gene: TRBV28
j_gene: TRBJ1-1
abundance: many

CDR3aa: CSGTSGAANTGELFF
CDR3nt: TGCAGTGGAACTAGCGGGGCTGCGAACACCGGGGAGCTGTTTTTT
d_gene: TRBD2
v_gene: TRBV20-1
j_gene: TRBJ2-2
abundance: few

CDR3aa: CASSQEQGHTQYF
CDR3nt: TGCGCCAGCAGCCAGGAACAGGGCCATACGCAGTATTTT
d_gene: .
v_gene: TRBV4-1
j_gene: TRBJ2-3
abundance: few

CDR3aa: CASTIAGGLGDTQYF
CDR3nt: TGTGCCAGCACCATTGCTGGGGGACTGGGGGATACGCAGTATTTT
d_gene: .
v_gene: TRBV5-8
j_gene: TRBJ2-3
abundance: few

CDR3aa: CASSERPLAGGPYEQYF
CDR3nt: TGTGCCAGCAGTGAACGCCCACTAGCGGGAGGGCCTTACGAGCAGTACTTC
d_gene: TRBD2
v_gene: TRBV6-1
j_gene: TRBJ2-7
abundance: .

CDR3aa: CASSLGADYTF
CDR3nt: TGTGCCAGCAGCTTGGGTGCAGACTACACCTTC
d_gene: .
v_gene: TRBV5-4
j_gene: TRBJ1-2
abundance: few

CDR3aa: CASSQEAPGPLRRNQPQHF
CDR3nt: TGCGCCAGCAGCCAAGAAGCGCCGGGACCACTAAGGCGCAATCAGCCCCAGCATTTT
d_gene: .
v_gene: TRBV4-1
j_gene: TRBJ1-5
abundance: .

CDR3aa: CASSLLAGRDAIAKNIQYF
CDR3nt: TGTGCCAGCAGCTTACTTGCCGGCCGGGACGCTATAGCCAAAAACATTCAGTACTTC
d_gene: .
v_gene: TRBV7-8
j_gene: TRBJ2-4
abundance: many

CDR3aa: CASSERDRLISGNTIYF
CDR3nt: TGTGCCAGCAGTGAACGGGACAGACTCATCTCTGGAAACACCATATATTTT
d_gene: TRBD1
v_gene: TRBV6-1
j_gene: TRBJ1-3
abundance: many

CDR3aa: CAISENRTPDEQYF
CDR3nt: TGTGCCATCAGTGAGAACCGGACACCGGACGAGCAGTACTTC
d_gene: .
v_gene: TRBV10-3
j_gene: TRBJ2-7
abundance: .

CDR3aa: CASSPPGGRAFF
CDR3nt: TGTGCCAGCAGCCCCCCGGGGGGGCGAGCTTTCTTT
d_gene: .
v_gene: TRBV3-1
j_gene: TRBJ1-1
abundance: .

CDR3aa: CASSEGYTEAFF
CDR3nt: TGTGCCAGCAGTGAAGGTTACACTGAAGCTTTCTTT
d_gene: .
v_gene: TRBV6-4
j_gene: TRBJ1-1
abundance: .

CDR3aa: CATSDLKDYSTQNHNEQFF
CDR3nt: TGTGCCACCAGTGATTTAAAGGACTACTCGACACAGAATCACAATGAGCAGTTCTTC
d_gene: .
v_gene: TRBV24-1
j_gene: TRBJ2-1
abundance: few

CDR3aa: CASNTGTPSGANVLTF
CDR3nt: TGTGCCAGCAACACCGGGACTCCATCTGGGGCCAACGTCCTGACTTTC
d_gene: .
v_gene: TRBV12-3/TRBV12-4
j_gene: TRBJ2-6
abundance: many

CDR3aa: CASSQSQEASNQPQHF
CDR3nt: TGTGCCAGCTCACAATCTCAGGAGGCGAGCAATCAGCCCCAGCATTTT
d_gene: .
v_gene: TRBV18
j_gene: TRBJ1-5
abundance: many

CDR3aa: CASSYSGGLRGNTIYF
CDR3nt: TGTGCCAGCAGTTACTCTGGGGGCTTACGTGGAAACACCATATATTTT
d_gene: .
v_gene: TRBV6-5
j_gene: TRBJ1-3
abundance: .

CDR3aa: CASWGGSSYNSPLHF
CDR3nt: TGTGCCAGCTGGGGGGGAAGCTCCTATAATTCACCCCTCCACTTT
d_gene: .
v_gene: TRBV2
j_gene: TRBJ1-6
abundance: .